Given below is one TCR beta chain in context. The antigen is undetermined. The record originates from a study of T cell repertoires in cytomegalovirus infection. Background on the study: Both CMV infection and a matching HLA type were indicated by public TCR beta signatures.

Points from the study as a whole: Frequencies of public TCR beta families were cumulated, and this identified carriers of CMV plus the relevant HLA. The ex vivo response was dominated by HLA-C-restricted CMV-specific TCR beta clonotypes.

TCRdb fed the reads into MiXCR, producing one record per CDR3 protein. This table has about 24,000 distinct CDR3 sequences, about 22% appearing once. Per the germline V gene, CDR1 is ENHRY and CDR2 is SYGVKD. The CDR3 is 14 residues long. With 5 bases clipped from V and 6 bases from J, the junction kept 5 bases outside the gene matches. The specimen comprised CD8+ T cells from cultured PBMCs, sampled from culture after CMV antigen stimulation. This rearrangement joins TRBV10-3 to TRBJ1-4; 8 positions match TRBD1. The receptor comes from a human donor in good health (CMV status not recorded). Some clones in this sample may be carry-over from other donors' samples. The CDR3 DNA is TGTGCCATCAGTTCAGGGGGCGCTGATGAAAAACTGTTTTTT. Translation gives CAISSGGADEKLFF.